The clone carrying this TCR beta chain was seen repeatedly, ten times or more. What it binds is not known. There were TCR beta CDR3 regions amplified from RNA transcripts. The study used the HTBI primer set for a first-round RT-PCR of the TCR CDR3. TCRdb recomputed calls from the multiplex PCR reads with MiXCR, one row per CDR3 protein. The sample yields more than 500,000 distinct CDR3 sequences, roughly 15% seen once. The source of the sample is a study of T cells in Graves' hyperthyroidism and ophthalmopathy. The study's findings and limits: Ophthalmopathy cases were set apart from stable hyperthyroidism by a 13 V-J model.

When ophthalmopathy did not progress within 18 months, Graves' hyperthyroidism was considered stable. Lactation, pregnancy, other autoimmune disease or uncontrolled infection led to exclusion of patients. A roughly 10 ml volume of fresh peripheral blood provided the PBMCs. The specimen was blood. This receptor was taken from a woman aged 25 to 39 with Graves' hyperthyroidism.

CDR3 residues: CASGRKQDDGYTF. DNA for the CDR3: TGTGCCTCGGGGCGGAAACAGGACGATGGCTACACCTTC. The gene calls are TRBV30 and TRBJ1-2; a weak D match, TRBD1 (5 bases). V was trimmed by 7 bases and J by 6 bases, leaving 18 bases between them. Germline CDR1 and CDR2: GTSNPN and SVGIG (reference sequence). The CDR3 extends over 13 amino acids.